The next 23 T cell receptor gamma chains were all read from a single sample in a study of gamma-delta T cells after stem cell transplantation. TCRdb re-called the RT-PCR reads via CATT. Of thousands of gamma-chain clones in the sample, 4.5% to 6% were seen once. Input material: gamma-delta T cells. Receptor source: a human donor. It is not recorded whose cells these are; they may come from a transplant donor.

This rearrangement joins TRGV9 to TRGJ1 or TRGJ2. The CDR3 runs to 14 residues. CDR1 is GITISATS and CDR2 is ISYDGTV in the germline V gene (reference sequence). The ends lost 2 bases at V and 2 bases at J; junction bases unmatched: 6. The CDR3 coding sequence is TGTGCCTTGTGGGAGGCCACGGATTATTATAAGAAACTCTTT. It codes for CALWEATDYYKKLF.

The chain employs TRGV9 and TRGJP. The CDR3 loop spans 17 amino acids. Per the germline V gene, CDR1 is GITISATS and CDR2 is ISYDGTV (reference sequence). Unmatched junction bases numbered 11, after V lost 0 bases and J lost 12 bases. For the CDR3, the DNA is TGTGCCTTGTGGGAGGTGCAAGGCAGATCGGGCAAAAAAATCAAGGTATTT. It translates to CALWEVQGRSGKKIKVF.

This clone is medium-sized within its sample. This rearrangement joins TRGV4 to TRGJ1 or TRGJ2. The CDR3 has 11 amino acids. Germline V gives CDR1 EGSTGY, CDR2 YDSYTSSV. V lost 5 bases to trimming and J lost 5 bases; unmatched junction nucleotides: 3. CDR3 residues: CATWANYKKLF. The CDR3 nucleotides are TGTGCCACCTGGGCAAATTATAAGAAACTCTTT.

In its sample, this clone is medium-sized. The same CDR3 also results from other DNA sequences found in this sample. V and J are TRGV9 and TRGJP. Germline lookup yields CDR1 GITISATS and CDR2 ISYDGTV (reference sequence). Trimming removed 0 bases from V and 4 bases from J; junction bases left unmatched: 3. This CDR3 is built from 17 residues. The CDR3 region is CALWEVKQELGKKIKVF. CDR3 DNA: TGTGCCTTGTGGGAGGTGAAACAAGAGTTGGGCAAAAAAATCAAGGTATTT.

By sample fraction, this clone is large. Other DNA sequences within the sample encode an identical CDR3. This chain connects TRGV9 to TRGJP. This CDR3 spans 16 amino acids. From germline, CDR1 is GITISATS and CDR2 ISYDGTV (reference sequence). V lost 0 bases to trimming and J lost 7 bases; unmatched junction nucleotides: 3. In nucleotides, the CDR3 is TGTGCCTTGTGGGAGGTGCTGGAGTTGGGCAAAAAAATCAAGGTATTT. The encoded protein is CALWEVLELGKKIKVF.

In this sample, this clone turned up a few times. The rearrangement uses TRGV9 and TRGJ1 or TRGJ2. Trimming took 2 bases from V and 0 from J; bases not matched to a gene: 19. The CDR3 is 19 amino acids. The germline gives CDR1 GITISATS, CDR2 ISYDGTV (reference sequence). DNA of the CDR3: TGTGCCTTGTGGGAGGCCCCAACTCGTAACCCGCAGAATTATTATAAGAAACTCTTT. Translation gives CALWEAPTRNPQNYYKKLF.

This clone showed up just once. The junction departs from germline at one end; a sequencing error may be responsible. Distinct nucleotide sequences in the sample also encode this CDR3. The J gene is TRGJP, the V gene TRGV9. Germline V gene lookup returns CDR1 GITISATS and CDR2 ISYDGTV (reference sequence). The CDR3 has 18 residues. CDR3 sequence: CALWEVSEQELGKKIKVF. In DNA, the CDR3 is TGTGCCTTGTGGGAGGTGTCCGAACAAGAGCTGGGCAAAAAAATCAAGGTATTT.

This clone has more than one count but fewer than ten. The chain combines TRGV9 with TRGJP. The junction had 6 bases not matched to a gene; V was cut back by 3 bases and J by 4 bases. The CDR3 is 17 amino acids. Germline V gives CDR1 GITISATS, CDR2 ISYDGTV (reference sequence). The CDR3 sequence: CALWESIQELGKKIKVF. The CDR3, as DNA: TGTGCCTTGTGGGAGTCGATCCAAGAGTTGGGCAAAAAAATCAAGGTATTT.

The chain employs TRGV9 and TRGJP. The CDR3 covers 16 residues. V lost 2 bases to trimming and J lost 7 bases; unmatched junction nucleotides: 5. Germline loops: CDR1 GITISATS, CDR2 ISYDGTV (reference sequence). CDR3: CALWEDGELGKKIKVF. In DNA form, the CDR3 reads TGTGCCTTGTGGGAGGATGGGGAGTTGGGCAAAAAAATCAAGGTATTT.

This clone was seen a handful of times. One base separates it from a far larger clone, so it is likely a read error. The chain couples TRGV3 to TRGJ1 or TRGJ2. This CDR3 spans 13 amino acids. CDR1 and CDR2 (germline): VTNTFY, YDVSTARD (reference sequence). The DNA of the CDR3 is TGTGCCACTTGGGACAGGCGAGATTATAAGAAACTCTTT. The encoded protein is CATWDRRDYKKLF.

A remark on this clone: With only one base between it and a far larger clone, this is likely a read error. The same CDR3 is also encoded by other DNA sequences in this sample. The rearrangement links TRGV9 to TRGJP. CDR3 length: 18 amino acids. The germline gives CDR1 GITISATS, CDR2 ISYDGTV (reference sequence). The CDR3 DNA reads as TGTGCCTTATGGGAGGCCTCCCAGCAAGAGTTGGGCAAAAAAATCAAGGTATTT. Its protein product is CALWEASQQELGKKIKVF.

This clone showed up just a few times. The rearrangement uses TRGV9 and TRGJ1 or TRGJ2. The V segment lost 3 bases and the J segment 6 bases; nucleotides outside the gene matches: 14. The CDR3 is 15 amino acids. Germline CDR1 GITISATS, CDR2 ISYDGTV (reference sequence). The CDR3 coding sequence is TGTGCCTTGTGGGAGCCACTCCGTCAAACTTATAAGAAACTCTTT. Amino acids: CALWEPLRQTYKKLF.

This clone is medium-sized in the sample. The chain links TRGV9 to TRGJ1 or TRGJ2. CDR1 is GITISATS, CDR2 ISYDGTV, per germline (reference sequence). The CDR3 is made up of 11 amino acids. V lost 2 bases and J lost 10; bases outside the gene matches: 5. CDR3 nucleotide sequence: TGTGCCTTGTGGGAGGCGAAAAAGAAACTCTTT. Residues: CALWEAKKKLF.

In this sample, this clone turned up a few times. This chain links TRGV9 with TRGJ1 or TRGJ2. The V and J ends lost 2 bases and 10 bases, in that order; junction bases with no gene match: 2. CDR3 length: 10 amino acids. The germline V gene has CDR1 GITISATS and CDR2 ISYDGTV (reference sequence). CDR3 nucleotide sequence: TGTGCCTTGTGGGAGGGCAAGAAACTCTTT. This codes for CALWEGKKLF.

This clone showed up just a few times. The rearrangement links TRGV9 to TRGJ1 or TRGJ2. This CDR3 spans 14 amino acids. The germline V gene has CDR1 GITISATS and CDR2 ISYDGTV (reference sequence). V trimming: 0 bases; J trimming: 7 bases; junction bases outside the gene matches: 9. The DNA for the CDR3 is TGTGCCTTGTGGGAGGTGCATCGGGGATATAAGAAACTCTTT. This sequence encodes CALWEVHRGYKKLF.

V usage is TRGV9 and J usage is TRGJP. Unmatched junction bases numbered 9, after V lost 4 bases and J lost 6 bases. Germline V gene lookup returns CDR1 GITISATS and CDR2 ISYDGTV (reference sequence). The CDR3 contains 17 residues. The DNA of the CDR3 is TGTGCCTTGTGGGATCGCCAGGGAGAGTTGGGCAAAAAAATCAAGGTATTT. It translates to CALWDRQGELGKKIKVF.

The V gene is TRGV9, the J gene TRGJ1 or TRGJ2. Losses at the gene ends were 4 bases for V and 10 bases for J; bases not matched to a gene: 4. CDR3 size: 10 residues. Germline CDR1 reads GITISATS; CDR2 reads ISYDGTV (reference sequence). The CDR3 nucleotides are TGTGCCTTGTGGGACAAGAAGAAACTCTTT. Translation gives CALWDKKKLF.

This clone was observed a few times. This may be a read error, as it is one base from a much larger clone. V usage is TRGV9 and J usage is TRGJ1 or TRGJ2. V was pared by 4 bases and J by 12 bases, with 9 bases of the junction left unmatched. The germline gives CDR1 GITISATS, CDR2 ISYDGTV (reference sequence). The CDR3 contains 11 residues. Written as DNA, the CDR3 is TGTGCCTTGTGGGAAAAAGCGAGGAAACTCTTT. This sequence encodes CALWEKARKLF.

This clone was recorded a few times. The chain combines TRGV9 with TRGJP. Germline V gives CDR1 GITISATS, CDR2 ISYDGTV (reference sequence). CDR3 length: 19 residues. The J segment lost 4 bases and the V segment lost 2 bases, leaving 11 bases of the junction unmatched. The CDR3 protein is CALWEDPLTQELGKKIKVF. The CDR3 DNA sequence: TGTGCCTTGTGGGAGGACCCGCTTACCCAAGAGTTGGGCAAAAAAATCAAGGTATTT.

This clone was counted only a few times. V and J are TRGV3 and TRGJ1 or TRGJ2. There are 13 residues in the CDR3. V was clipped by 0 bases and J by 7 bases; unmatched bases: 6. The germline V gene has CDR1 VTNTFY and CDR2 YDVSTARD (reference sequence). The CDR3 DNA follows: TGTGCCACCTGGGACAGGCCTGGGTATAAGAAACTCTTT. Its protein is CATWDRPGYKKLF.

This clone was found a few times. The CDR3 DNA reads as TGTGCCTTGTGGGACCGCCGTGAGTTGGGCAAAAAAATCAAGGTATTT. Protein sequence: CALWDRRELGKKIKVF. V gene TRGV9 combines with J gene TRGJP. This CDR3 has 16 residues. Trimming cost V 4 bases and J 7 bases; bases outside gene matches: 7. Germline V gene lookup returns CDR1 GITISATS and CDR2 ISYDGTV (reference sequence).

This clone was observed a few times. Other DNA sequences in the same sample also yield this CDR3. The chain is built from TRGV4 and TRGJ1 or TRGJ2. Germline V gene sequence: CDR1 EGSTGY, CDR2 YDSYTSSV. Trimming took 4 bases from V and 7 from J; bases not matched to a gene: 1. The CDR3 totals 10 residues. CDR3 protein: CATWDYKKLF. CDR3 in DNA: TGTGCCACCTGGGACTATAAGAAACTCTTT.

By sample share, this clone is medium-sized. The CDR3 DNA follows: TGTGCCACCTGGGACGGGCTGAGGATTTATAAGAAACTCTTT. Protein sequence: CATWDGLRIYKKLF. The chain is built from TRGV2 and TRGJ1 or TRGJ2. CDR1 is EGSNGY, CDR2 YDSYNSKV, per germline. The CDR3 is 14 residues long. With V trimmed by 0 bases and J by 6 bases, 8 bases remained unmatched.